This T cell receptor beta chain was sequenced in a study of neoadjuvant anti-PD-1 for oral cavity cancer. About the research overall: Non-progressing patients received a fourth nivolumab dose near day 43, then surgery on days 50-56.

CDR1 is MGHRA, CDR2 YSYEKL, per germline. Trimming stripped 2 bases from V and 4 bases from J, with 22 bases between. The CDR3 loop spans 18 amino acids. Most PBMC samples had 480 ng input DNA in six replicates. Profiling relied on immunoSEQ multiplex PCR, and the TCRdb table lists in-frame clones only, not all of them. The repertoire holds around 68,000 clones, with roughly 90% as singletons. Time point denoted: after neoadjuvant nivolumab, at surgical resection. This clone has only one observation. The clonotype was recovered from a person between 40 and 79 years old with oral cavity squamous cell carcinoma. Sequenced here: PBMCs, sampled after nivolumab (anti-PD-1) treatment. The V and J genes are TRBV4-1 and TRBJ2-3; D may be TRBD1 (6 bases). CDR3 in DNA: TGCGCCAGCAGCCAATCGGTGGTAAGGGGGTCGCGGGCAGATACGCAGTATTTT. Translation gives CASSQSVVRGSRADTQYF.